A single sample gave rise to the 3 T cell receptor beta chains below, sequenced in a study of blood T cells in healthy people across ages. Together with a sample-barcoded 5' primer, a J-beta primer mix was included in a second PCR lasting roughly 6 to 12 cycles. Using its own MiXCR run on the 5' RACE reads, TCRdb lists one record per CDR3 protein. There are approximately 600,000 distinct CDR3 sequences in the sample; about 54% occur only once, and 30% to 45% lies in the top ten. Specimen: blood. The source is a man in his 60s in good health.

The CDR3 DNA reads as TGCAGTGCCCGACCGACGGTCAGCACTGAAGCTTTCTTT. It yields the protein CSARPTVSTEAFF. V gene TRBV20-1 combines with J gene TRBJ1-1; D unresolved. The CDR3 loop spans 13 amino acids. Trimming took 6 bases from V and 4 from J, leaving 15 bases between them. Germline loops: CDR1 DFQATT, CDR2 SNEGSKA (reference sequence).

This clonotype was seen a few times. The chain employs TRBV12-3 or TRBV12-4 and TRBJ1-6; 8 bases align to TRBD1. J gave up 7 bases and V 5 bases, and 4 bases lay outside the gene matches. The CDR3 is 14 amino acids. The CDR3 region is CASSTTGGNSPLHF. The CDR3 DNA reads as TGTGCCAGCAGTACCACAGGGGGGAATTCACCCCTCCACTTT.

The table lists this clonotype with a count of one. The chain uses TRBV2 and TRBJ2-2; 8 bases align to TRBD1. This CDR3 contains 14 residues. Germline V lookup: CDR1 SNHLY, CDR2 FYNNEI. Trimming took 8 bases from V and 1 from J; bases not matched to a gene: 3. The CDR3 sequence is CASAGQVNTGELFF. CDR3 DNA: TGTGCCAGCGCGGGACAGGTGAACACCGGGGAGCTGTTTTTT.